These 22 T cell receptor beta chains were all obtained from the same sample, sequenced in a study of metastatic and nonmetastatic thyroid tumors. MiXCR re-clonotyped the PCR reads for TCRdb. The sample carries tens of thousands of clones, 24% recorded once. All patients were treatment-naive before thyroid surgery. Sequencing was performed on tumor tissue. These receptors were taken from a female donor with papillary thyroid cancer or a benign thyroid nodule (not recorded which). Some clones in this sample may be carry-over from other donors' samples.

At least ten counts were recorded for this clone. The J gene is TRBJ2-3, the V gene TRBV6-1, with 11 nucleotides matching TRBD2. J was trimmed by 6 bases and V by 2 bases; bases with no gene match: 7. The CDR3 length is 16 residues. The germline V gene encodes CDR1 MNHNS and CDR2 SASEGT. CDR3 amino acids: CASSERRTSGRDTQYF. As DNA, the CDR3 is TGTGCCAGCAGTGAAAGGAGGACTAGCGGGCGGGATACGCAGTATTTT.

This clone was counted at least ten times. The genes are TRBV28 and TRBJ1-2; 7 nucleotides align to TRBD1. Per germline, CDR1 MDHEN and CDR2 SYDVKM. Losses at the gene ends were 5 bases for V and 1 base for J; bases not matched to a gene: 7. CDR3 length: 15 residues. CDR3: CASSPLQGVNYGYTF. The CDR3 nucleotides read TGTGCCAGCAGTCCCCTGCAGGGGGTTAACTATGGCTACACCTTC.

This clone was observed at least ten times. The chain employs TRBV30 and TRBJ2-4; no clear D gene. The V gene's germline CDR1 is GTSNPN and CDR2 SVGIG (reference sequence). V was shortened by 2 bases and J by 5 bases, with 7 bases between the two germline ends. The CDR3 totals 12 residues. CDR3 amino acids: CAWSRAENIQYF. Written as DNA, the CDR3 is TGTGCCTGGAGTAGGGCAGAAAACATTCAGTACTTC.

This chain connects TRBV4-1 to TRBJ2-5, with 12 bases aligning to TRBD2. This CDR3 has 16 amino acids. V gave up 5 bases and J gave up 2 bases; unmatched junction bases: 6. Germline V gene lookup returns CDR1 MGHRA and CDR2 YSYEKL. The CDR3, as DNA: TGCGCCAGCAGCGCACTAGCGGGGGGCCTACAAGAGACCCAGTACTTC. This gives the protein CASSALAGGLQETQYF.

For the CDR3, the DNA is TGTGCCAGCAGCCAGAGACCGGGACCCCTTCAGGATGAGCAGTTCTTC. This translates into CASSQRPGPLQDEQFF. This chain links TRBV14 with TRBJ2-1; either TRBD1 or TRBD2 may fit D (5 bases each). CDR3 length: 16 residues. The V and J ends lost 3 bases and 8 bases respectively, with 20 bases between them. Germline V gives CDR1 SGHDN, CDR2 FVKESK.

The rearrangement uses TRBV12-3 or TRBV12-4 and TRBJ2-3; maybe TRBD1 (6 bases). V was pared by 8 bases and J by 4 bases, with 16 bases between. This CDR3 comprises 14 residues. CDR3 nucleotide sequence: TGTGCCAGCGGAGGACGGACAGTCGCAGATACGCAGTATTTT. It yields the protein CASGGRTVADTQYF.

By sample fraction, this clone is large. The V call is TRBV6-1, the J call TRBJ1-6; 7 nucleotides align to TRBD1. This CDR3 is 13 amino acids long. The trim removed 5 bases at V and 9 bases at J, leaving 4 bases unmatched. Germline-derived CDR1 and CDR2 are MNHNS and SASEGT. Here the CDR3 reads CASSMAGGSPLHF. DNA of the CDR3: TGTGCCAGCAGTATGGCAGGGGGTTCACCCCTCCACTTT.

This clone was found many times. This sequence joins TRBV5-6 and TRBJ2-1, with D maybe TRBD1 (5 bases). Germline V CDR1 and CDR2: SGHDT, YYEEEE. This CDR3 spans 13 amino acids. V dropped 0 bases and J dropped 12 bases, with 13 bases sitting between them. CDR3 sequence reads: CASSLDWGKGQFF. The CDR3 coding sequence is TGTGCCAGCAGCTTGGATTGGGGCAAGGGGCAGTTCTTC.

This clone was seen a few times. CDR3 in DNA: TGCGCCAGCAGCTTAGCGGGAGGTCGGGTAGATACGCAGTATTTT. It yields the protein CASSLAGGRVDTQYF. The V gene is TRBV5-1, the J gene TRBJ2-3; 9 bases fit TRBD2. Germline CDR1 SGHRS, CDR2 YFSETQ. CDR3 length: 15 amino acids. V gave up 2 bases and J gave up 5 bases; unmatched junction bases: 6.

Worth noting for this clone: A single base separates this from a much larger clone, so it may be a read error. This chain links TRBV20-1 with TRBJ2-5; a weak D match, TRBD1 (6 bases). The CDR3 covers 12 residues. CDR1 and CDR2 from the germline V gene are DFQATT and SNEGSKA (reference sequence). V was cut by 6 bases and J by 5 bases, with 13 bases left in between. The CDR3 DNA reads TGCAGTGCATCCCCAGGGGCGGAGACCCAGTACTTC. It encodes CSASPGAETQYF.

Many counts were recorded for this clone. J is TRBJ2-7 and V is TRBV20-1, with D perhaps TRBD2 (7 bases). CDR3 length: 13 residues. From germline, CDR1 is DFQATT and CDR2 SNEGSKA (reference sequence). V was trimmed by 6 bases and J by 7 bases, leaving 19 bases between them. The CDR3 DNA reads TGCAGTGCAAAAGGGGCGGGGGCGCTTGAGCAGTACTTC. Translation gives CSAKGAGALEQYF.

This clone was detected ten times or more. The J gene is TRBJ2-3, the V gene TRBV7-8; D is possibly TRBD2 (6 bases). This CDR3 region has 11 residues. Germline-derived CDR1 and CDR2 are SGHVS and FQNEAQ. V was cut by 2 bases and J by 12 bases, with 9 bases left in between. The DNA of the CDR3 is TGTGCCAGCAGCTTATCCGGGACTCAGTATTTT. It yields the protein CASSLSGTQYF.

This clone was counted many times. This sequence joins TRBV6-5 and TRBJ2-7, with D maybe TRBD1 (7 bases). This CDR3 has 15 amino acids. Between the trimmed V and J ends, which lost 0 bases and 3 bases, there was a span of 12 bases. The V gene's germline CDR1 is MNHEY and CDR2 SVGAGI. For the CDR3, the DNA is TGTGCCAGCAGTTACTCCAGGGGGGCCAACTACGAGCAGTACTTC. It codes for CASSYSRGANYEQYF.

This clone was found a few times. V and J are TRBV6-1 and TRBJ1-2; D call uncertain. The CDR3 totals 13 residues. In germline, CDR1 is MNHNS, CDR2 SASEGT. V gave up 1 base and J gave up 1 base, with 4 bases separating them. The CDR3 DNA follows: TGTGCCAGCAGTGAAGTACATAACTATGGCTACACCTTC. Translation: CASSEVHNYGYTF.

This chain connects TRBV5-1 to TRBJ2-1; TRBD2 aligns across 13 bases. CDR1 SGHRS and CDR2 YFSETQ come from the germline V gene. V lost 7 bases to trimming and J lost 4 bases; unmatched junction nucleotides: 11. The length of the CDR3 is 17 residues. CDR3 bases: TGCGCCAGCGGCGCCGGGACTAGCGGGACCACTTACAATGAGCAGTTCTTC. Protein sequence: CASGAGTSGTTYNEQFF.

The chain carries TRBV6-2 or TRBV6-3 and TRBJ2-1, with 7 bases lining up with TRBD1. V gave up 2 bases and J gave up 0 bases; unmatched junction bases: 7. CDR3 length equals 17 residues. Looked up from germline, CDR1 is MNHEY and CDR2 is SVGEGT. CDR3 sequence: CASSYGRQGGSYNEQFF. CDR3 coding DNA: TGTGCCAGCAGTTACGGCCGACAGGGTGGCTCCTACAATGAGCAGTTCTTC.

The chain carries TRBV5-1 and TRBJ2-2, with D possibly matching TRBD2 (6 bases). V was clipped by 4 bases and J by 5 bases, with 24 bases between them. The CDR3 length is 18 residues. Looked up from germline, CDR1 is SGHRS and CDR2 is YFSETQ. The CDR3 DNA follows: TGCGCCAGCAGCCTGGTCCCCGGGGCCGGTGGGAGGACCGGGGAGCTGTTTTTT. Its translation is CASSLVPGAGGRTGELFF.

This clone showed up many times. The chain is built from TRBV7-6 and TRBJ2-5, with D unresolved. Germline V lookup: CDR1 SGHVS, CDR2 FNYEAQ. V shed 5 bases and J shed 5 bases, with 15 bases lying between them. The CDR3 covers 14 residues. The CDR3 reads CASSPLLAWETQYF. In DNA form, the CDR3 reads TGTGCCAGCAGCCCCCTGTTAGCATGGGAGACCCAGTACTTC.

J is TRBJ2-6 and V is TRBV3-1, with D possibly TRBD1 on 5 matching bases. The germline CDR1 and CDR2 sequences are LGHDT and YNNKEL (reference sequence). The CDR3 is made up of 15 amino acids. Trimming took off 3 bases at V and 0 bases at J, with 6 bases between the two ends. The CDR3 region has the DNA TGTGCCAGCAGCCACAGGGCCTCTGGGGCCAACGTCCTGACTTTC. It codes for CASSHRASGANVLTF.

DNA of the CDR3: TGTGCTAGTGGTTTGGTCCCCGGGGGAACTGAAGCTTTCTTT. This translates into CASGLVPGGTEAFF. The V call is TRBV12-5, the J call TRBJ1-1, with D perhaps matching TRBD1 (5 bases). The V gene lost 0 bases and the J gene lost 5 bases, with 10 bases spanning the gap. The germline V gene has CDR1 LGHNT and CDR2 FRNRAP. CDR3 length equals 14 residues. Full variable domain (rest looked up from reference TRBV12-5 and TRBJ1-1): DARVTQTPRHKVTEMGQEVTMRCQPILGHNTVFWYRQTMMQGLELLAYFRNRAPLDDSGMPKDRFSAEMPDATLATLKIQPSEPRDSAVYFCASGLVPGGTEAFFGQGTRLTVV.

This clone was counted ten times or more. J is TRBJ2-1 and V is TRBV18, with 7 bases fitting TRBD2. The CDR3 contains 16 residues. Germline loops: CDR1 KGHSH, CDR2 LQKENI. The ends lost 1 base at V and 5 bases at J; junction bases unmatched: 8. CDR3 region: CASSPLGAGAHNEQFF. The CDR3 DNA is TGTGCCAGCTCACCACTCGGGGCGGGAGCCCACAATGAGCAGTTCTTC.

This clone has ten or more counts. The chain employs TRBV2 and TRBJ1-5; maybe TRBD1 (6 bases). Germline assignment: CDR1 SNHLY and CDR2 FYNNEI. This CDR3 contains 15 residues. Between the trimmed V and J ends, which lost 6 bases and 0 bases, there was a span of 12 bases. CDR3: CASSEDSYSNQPQHF. CDR3 DNA: TGTGCCAGCAGCGAGGACAGTTATAGCAATCAGCCCCAGCATTTT.